This TCR beta chain comes out of a study of T cell changes during pregnancy in multiple sclerosis. Produced via immunoSEQ multiplex PCR; TCRdb's table is partial and in-frame only. The sample yields fewer than 95,000 clones, around 90% seen once. Per germline, CDR1 KGHSH and CDR2 LQKENI. V was pared by 3 bases and J by 6 bases, with 6 bases of the junction left unmatched. This CDR3 contains 15 residues. This sequence was found in a female donor in good health, enrolled as a control in a pregnancy study. This rearrangement joins TRBV18 to TRBJ2-3, with 10 bases that match TRBD2. The sample in question was peripheral blood, obtained in the first trimester of pregnancy. CDR3 loop: CASSPLLAGEDTQYF. In DNA, the CDR3 is TGTGCCAGCTCACCTCTGCTAGCGGGAGAGGATACGCAGTATTTT.